The 3 T cell receptor beta chains below come from one sample, sequenced in a study of blood T cell repertoires in COVID-19. Assay used: immunoSEQ multiplex PCR; TCRdb lists only in-frame clones, some missing. Of tens of thousands of clones in the sample, about four fifths were seen once. The source material was peripheral blood. The receptors come from a woman aged 80 or over with acute or convalescent COVID-19.

The chain uses TRBV11-2 and TRBJ1-2; TRBD1 matches at 8 bases. From germline, CDR1 is SGHAT and CDR2 FQNNGV. CDR3 length: 14 amino acids. V was pared by 7 bases and J by 8 bases, with 12 bases of the junction left unmatched. Here the CDR3 DNA reads TGTGCCAGCAACCTCGGAGGGACAGGCATCGGCTACACCTTC. It codes for CASNLGGTGIGYTF. Variable domain in full (rest from reference TRBV11-2 and TRBJ1-2): EAGVAQSPRYKIIEKRQSVAFWCNPISGHATLYWYQQILGQGPKLLIQFQNNGVVDDSQLPKDRFSAERLKGVDSTLKIQPAKLEDSAVYLCASNLGGTGIGYTFGSGTRLTVV.

The J gene is TRBJ1-5, the V gene TRBV12-3 or TRBV12-4, with D tentatively TRBD1 (5 bases). CDR3 length: 13 amino acids. V lost 6 bases and J 6 bases, leaving 12 bases between the germline ends. The CDR3 here is CASSRRVAQPQHF. CDR3 DNA sequence: TGTGCCAGCAGCCGCAGGGTGGCTCAGCCCCAGCATTTT.

This clone appeared once. This chain links TRBV28 with TRBJ2-5; 7 positions match TRBD2. Germline V gives CDR1 MDHEN, CDR2 SYDVKM. The CDR3 is made up of 14 amino acids. The V segment lost 7 bases and the J segment 4 bases; nucleotides outside the gene matches: 9. CDR3 sequence reads: CASTGGGIVETQYF. For the CDR3, the DNA is TGTGCCAGCACCGGCGGGGGAATCGTAGAGACCCAGTACTTC.